The present entry profiles one T cell receptor (beta chain) with its context. There is no known antigen for this receptor. Base qualities are not at hand, and no much larger clone is one base apart. This entry is derived from a study of long-term antiretroviral therapy in people with HIV (dated by TCRdb to 2022 to 2024). In terms of the full investigation: The earliest samples were collected roughly a decade before the 2015 WHO recommendation for immediate ART, at a time when ART was usually postponed until CD4 counts fell. A total of 192 cryopreserved PBMC samples were contributed to the cohort by 30 adults with confirmed HIV infection, with samples collected serially over a mean of approximately six years (range 1-12). Among the 25 to 30 participants with HIV, eleven were female. A retrospective serial study tested whether changes in peripheral blood TRB repertoire composition and diversity were associated with ART initiation and durable HIV suppression. Test extractions of a monoclonal T-cell line alongside a few dozen polyclonal samples showed no cross-contamination during QIAcube processing.

Study-wide conclusions, independent of this receptor: ART initiation was associated with a significant increase in TRB diversity, but diversity stayed significantly below transplant donor controls even after long-term ART. Owing to limited PBMC availability, only the TCR beta chain was sequenced, without alpha chain pairing. Samples dated from the mid-2000s to the late 2010s, and the ART regimens used may be less effective than current ones. Narrower CDR3 length ranges were observed in HIV repertoires than in controls, and an antigen-experienced repertoire with only a slight naive shift after ART was suggested by the network structure. Inferences about post-ART repertoire changes are limited because no data were available on ART adherence, viral resistance or therapy changes. Because pre-ART samples had limited cell numbers, unsorted PBMC were profiled rather than sorted CD4+ and CD8+ T cells. At every time point, the repertoire was dominated by expanded TRB clones first identified before ART initiation, although this dominance fluctuated and, in many PLHIV, declined after ART.

Inclusion was restricted to participants for whom at least one PBMC sample before ART initiation and at least two post-ART samples were available. Treatment was received in the United States of America by all participants with HIV. Cryopreserved samples of about 0.95-11 million PBMC were thawed and washed before DNA extraction. At the time of the earliest PBMC sample for each participant with HIV, ages ranged from about 23 to 60 years. PBMC samples were contributed by each participant from 1-4 timepoints before ART initiation and 2-8 timepoints after ART initiation, with a median of 7 samples. For every participant, serial HIV viral load, CD4+ T-cell count, ART history and demographic data were obtained. Using a Qiagen kit on a QIAcube, genomic DNA was extracted from unsorted PBMC, with samples processed in batches of 12. Inclusive of the bounding cysteine and phenylalanine, the CDR3 is 13 residues long. CDR3 DNA is the only sequence kept; it has 39 bases, read in frame from the first base. Looking up the germline V gene (reference sequence) yields CDR1 MNHEY and CDR2 SMNVEV. V lost 5 bases and J lost 6 bases; the stretch between them is 13 bases long.

The immunoSEQ hsTCRB v3.0 assay was used at survey level resolution to sequence the TRB variable region. The target sequencing depth for TRB was about 40,000-55,000 T-cell genomes per sample. TRB libraries were pooled and sequenced on an Illumina MiSeq using a v3 150-cycle kit. From the authors' description of their analysis: Repertoire analysis was performed in R inside a reproducible Nextflow workflow that covered QC, data transformation and analysis. LymphoSeq2, an R package for exploring AIRR-Seq data, was used to implement custom analyses. After excluding a few samples that yielded fewer than 5000 total TRB sequences, 150 to 200 HIV repertoires remained for analysis. Among the 180 to 200 retained HIV repertoires, 55 to 60 were collected before ART initiation and approximately 130 were collected after ART initiation. Repertoires were downsampled to 5000 TRB nucleotide sequences, with summary statistics averaged over 100 downsampling iterations. TRB sequences were retained for analysis only if CDR3 regions of at least seven amino acids were present. Diversity was assessed using a clonality score derived from Shannon entropy and using the Gini coefficient. In the repertoire networks, any two of the top 5000 CDR3 amino acid sequences were linked whenever the two sequences differed by an edit distance of one. For TRB CDR3 amino acid sequences, GLIPH2 was used to predict antigen specificity groups and MHC restriction. Known CMV, EBV, HIV or tissue antigen associations were flagged by matching CDR3 amino acid sequences against VDJdb and McPAS-TCR. Pre-ART, post-ART and control groups were compared with Wilcoxon signed-rank tests and Holm-Bonferroni correction. Drawn from immuneACCESS, this table holds only the in-frame rearrangements with V and J called that TCRdb kept. Clones are partly lost; checked studies trace under half to an unresolved V gene and leave the rest unexplained. The D gene and trimming were derived from the DNA, and the V and J assignments and clone size from that table. For this sample the table gives approximately 19,000 clones, of which around 79% were detected only once. The ten largest clones take up roughly 6.5% of the sample.

This sequence originates from a man aged 18 to 30 with HIV. The sample was unsorted PBMCs, taken at the start of antiretroviral therapy, before treatment. The sequence is built from TRBV27 and TRBJ1-1; the best D guess is TRBD1, with 5 bases matching. The CDR3 amino acid sequence is: CASSAGRGAEAFF. The DNA is as follows: TGTGCCAGCAGTGCAGGGAGGGGAGCTGAAGCTTTCTTT.